These T cell receptor beta chains were read from a single sample in a study of blood T cell repertoires in COVID-19. Clones were sequenced by immunoSEQ multiplex PCR, and TCRdb holds only the in-frame ones, with some missing. The table shows some 170,000 clones, with 60% to 80% occurring only once. The sequenced sample consisted of peripheral blood. Receptor source: a man between 65 and 85 years old with acute or convalescent COVID-19. Both conserved end residues are part of each CDR3. A D gene is named only where the DNA matches it firmly. Clone size is given for some rows only: seen once, a few or many times, or a class if the clone is expanded.

v_call	d_call	clone_size	j_call	cdr3_nt	cdr3_aa
TRBV7-3	TRBD2	few	TRBJ2-3	TGTGCCAGCAGCCAGGGAACTAGCGGAACCACAGATACGCAGTATTTT	CASSQGTSGTTDTQYF
TRBV7-9	-	-	TRBJ1-2	TGTGCCAGCAGCTTAGACAGCGGCCTTAGCCGTGGCTACACCTTC	CASSLDSGLSRGYTF
TRBV12-3/TRBV12-4	-	-	TRBJ2-1	TGTGCCAGCACGTTTAGCTCCTACAATGAGCAGTTCTTC	CASTFSSYNEQFF
TRBV9	TRBD2	-	TRBJ2-1	TGTGCCAGCAGCGAAACCGGGACTAGCGGGTCCAATGAGCAGTTCTTC	CASSETGTSGSNEQFF
TRBV7-9	-	-	TRBJ2-3	TGTGCCAGCAGCAAGATGTCAGGTTCGGGGGGCACAGATACGCAGTATTTT	CASSKMSGSGGTDTQYF
TRBV3-1/TRBV3-2	TRBD2	-	TRBJ2-7	TGTGCCAGCAGCCAAATAGCGGGCTACGAGCAGTACTTC	CASSQIAGYEQYF
TRBV7-3	TRBD2	-	TRBJ2-1	TGTGCCAGCAGCTTAAGTACTAGCGGGAGCAATGAGCAGTTCTTC	CASSLSTSGSNEQFF
TRBV19	-	-	TRBJ1-2	TGTGCCAGTCTTCAACAGGGAAGCTTGGGTATTTGGGATGGCTACACCTTC	CASLQQGSLGIWDGYTF
TRBV6-5	-	-	TRBJ2-7	TGTGCCAGCAGCCGTAGGGGGGGGCCCGAGCAGTACTTC	CASSRRGGPEQYF
TRBV10-3	-	-	TRBJ1-1	TGTGCCATCAGTGAACAGATGAACACTGAAGCTTTCTTT	CAISEQMNTEAFF
TRBV5-4	TRBD2	-	TRBJ2-7	TGTGCCAGCAGCGGCTCGACTAGCGGGAGTTACGAGCAGTACTTC	CASSGSTSGSYEQYF
TRBV2	-	-	TRBJ1-3	TGTGCCAGCGAGGTCTCTGGAAACACCATATATTTT	CASEVSGNTIYF
TRBV4-1	TRBD1	-	TRBJ2-3	TGCGCCAGCAGCGCAACCTCCCAGGGGGTTGGCCCAGATACGCAGTATTTT	CASSATSQGVGPDTQYF
TRBV7-3	-	-	TRBJ2-3	TGTGCCAGCAGTTCAATCAACACAGATACGCAGTATTTT	CASSSINTDTQYF
TRBV6-1	-	once	TRBJ1-6	TGTGCCAGCAGTGACAGTTGGAATTCACCCCTCCACTTT	CASSDSWNSPLHF
TRBV9	-	few	TRBJ1-6	TGTGCCAGCAGCGTAGGACAGAGTGATTCACCCCTCCACTTT	CASSVGQSDSPLHF
TRBV2	TRBD2	-	TRBJ2-7	TGTGCCAGCAGTGAAGGCGTCAGGGACTATTACGAGCAGTACTTC	CASSEGVRDYYEQYF
TRBV15	-	few	TRBJ1-5	TGTGCCACCAGCAGGGGGGAGGGGATGGGCAATCAGCCCCAGCATTTT	CATSRGEGMGNQPQHF
TRBV19	-	-	TRBJ2-3	TGTGCCAGTAGTCTAGATTCGGGGGATACGCAGTATTTT	CASSLDSGDTQYF
TRBV5-6	-	-	TRBJ2-7	TGTGCCAGCAGCTTCGGACAGTTCTACGAGCAGTACTTC	CASSFGQFYEQYF
TRBV18	-	once	TRBJ2-5	TGTGCCAGCTCACCATCCCTACAAGAGACCCAGTACTTC	CASSPSLQETQYF
TRBV5-1	TRBD1	-	TRBJ1-2	TGCGCCAGCAGCTTGGAAAGGACAGGGGGCGATGGCTACACCTTC	CASSLERTGGDGYTF